The TCR beta chain described here comes from a study of PD-L1 blockade in urothelial cancer. Study context: Every 3 weeks, patients received intravenous atezolizumab 1,200 mg, beginning 2014. Patients with male sex and bladder-origin urothelial cancer accounted for twenty-five of 29 enrolled.

The CDR3 spans 18 residues. In germline, CDR1 is SGHAT, CDR2 FQNNGV. V trimming: 4 bases; J trimming: 6 bases; junction bases outside the gene matches: 12. On this clone itself: The antigen is unknown.

Findings and limits, study-wide: At the 3-week point, tumor-associated blood clones expanded more in durable-benefit patients.

Noted time point: peripheral blood 6 weeks after treatment start. Each patient gave between 1 and 8 samples, pretreatment and on-treatment. Libraries were prepared by immunoSEQ multiplex PCR; TCRdb keeps only in-frame clonotypes and omits some of them. Of some 75,000 clones listed, roughly 90% are singletons. The chain has TRBV11-2 and TRBJ2-2, with 12 positions matching TRBD2. The TCR sequence derives from a woman older than 75 with urothelial cancer. The sample here was PBMCs, taken around atezolizumab (anti-PD-L1) treatment. The CDR3 DNA reads as TGTGCCAGCAGCTGGAGTTGGTCCTCTAGCGGGAGGGCCGGGGAGCTGTTTTTT. Protein: CASSWSWSSSGRAGELFF.